This T cell receptor (beta chain) was identified in a study of blood T cells in healthy people across ages. The study's findings and limits: Estimated diversity that came from one million T cells was considered an underestimate.

In its sample, this clonotype was seen a few times. Its antigen is as yet unknown. Looked up from germline, CDR1 is ENHRY and CDR2 is SYGVKD. V lost 6 bases and J lost 2; bases outside the gene matches: 8. The CDR3 extends over 15 amino acids. The donors, aged 6 to 90, were healthy Caucasians from Russia. Each donor had roughly 10 milliliters of peripheral blood drawn. Primers used in a second PCR of about 7 to 12 cycles were a sample-barcoded 5' primer and a J-beta primer mix. Each cDNA molecule received a tag from a template-switch adaptor that had 12 random nucleotides. One entry per CDR3 protein results from TCRdb running MiXCR on the 5' RACE reads. The sample contains fewer than 1,000,000 distinct CDR3 sequences, approximately 48% of which appear only once.

The genes are TRBV10-3 and TRBJ2-7, with 9 bases lining up with TRBD2. The sample taken for sequencing was blood. This TCR came from a man in his 60s in good health. DNA of the CDR3: TGTGCCATCAGAGCCCCCGGGACTAGCACCTACGAGCAGTACTTC. Residues: CAIRAPGTSTYEQYF.